This TCR beta chain was retrieved from a study of blood T cell repertoires in COVID-19. About the research overall: COVID-19 samples, acute and convalescent, were from the United States, Italy and Spain. The analysed material was cDNA or gDNA that came from T cells, B-cell-depleted T cells, or PBMCs.

This clone has only a few counts. Original analysis: The authors estimated nucleated cell counts from reference gene primer amplification. The assay was immunoSEQ multiplex PCR, and TCRdb's table has in-frame clones only and misses some. V, J and clone size derive from that table, while D and trimming were established from the DNA sequence. The sample has some 490,000 clones, 80% to 90% seen once. For recovered donors of Cohort 3, there were two negative PCRs, clearance, or symptom resolution. The CDR3 length is 14 residues. CDR1 SNHLY and CDR2 FYNNEI come from the germline V gene. Losses at the gene ends were 6 bases for V and 8 bases for J; bases not matched to a gene: 10.

The sequence derives from a woman aged 55-69 years who had recovered from COVID-19. The sample taken for sequencing was PBMCs or T cells enriched from blood (not recorded which). The genes are TRBV2 and TRBJ1-2; 9 bases agree with TRBD1. The CDR3 sequence: CASRAAGTGHGYTF. DNA for the CDR3: TGTGCCAGCAGAGCGGCGGGGACAGGGCACGGCTACACCTTC.